Listed below are T cell receptor beta chains from one sample, sequenced in a study of cytomegalovirus exposure and HLA in healthy donors. Only in-frame clones appear in the TCRdb table, and some are missing; sequencing was by immunoSEQ multiplex PCR. The data show under 200,000 clones, with roughly four fifths seen just once and 7.5% to 9.5% held by the top ten. Sequenced sample: PBMCs. Receptors were obtained from a male donor in good health and CMV-seropositive. CDR3s include the opening cysteine and the closing phenylalanine or tryptophan. The D gene is left open where the match is weak. Size tells how often a clone was seen (once, few, many) or the class of an expanded clone, and some rows leave it out.

TRBJ2-6,TRBV7-9,-,TRBD1,CASSPRTGFNSGANVLTF,TGTGCCAGCAGCCCGCGGACAGGTTTTAACTCTGGGGCCAACGTCCTGACTTTC
TRBJ2-5,TRBV7-8,-,-,CASSLTREAQYF,TGTGCCAGCAGCTTAACCAGGGAGGCCCAGTACTTC
TRBJ2-7,TRBV5-1,-,-,CASSFGLTYEQYF,TGCGCCAGCAGCTTCGGACTCACCTACGAGCAGTACTTC
TRBJ2-7,TRBV6-5,-,-,CASSYSAGTFYEQYF,TGTGCCAGCAGTTACTCGGCAGGTACCTTCTACGAGCAGTACTTC
TRBJ2-2,TRBV5-1,-,TRBD2,CASIELAGGTGELFF,TGCGCCAGCATCGAACTAGCGGGAGGTACCGGGGAGCTGTTTTTT
TRBJ2-5,TRBV7-8,-,-,CASSRDWNLETQYF,TGTGCCAGCAGCCGGGACTGGAACCTGGAGACCCAGTACTTC
TRBJ1-2,TRBV7-2,-,-,CASSLDPQGYGYTF,TGTGCCAGCAGCTTAGACCCGCAGGGGTATGGCTACACCTTC
TRBJ2-1,TRBV7-9,-,-,CASSGTAYHEQFF,TGTGCCAGCAGCGGGACTGCTTACCATGAGCAGTTCTTC
TRBJ1-1,TRBV5-1,-,-,CASRTKMNTEAFF,TGCGCCAGCAGAACTAAGATGAACACTGAAGCTTTCTTT
TRBJ1-2,TRBV19,-,-,CASSIDHGGNYGYTF,TGTGCCAGTAGTATAGATCACGGAGGGAACTATGGCTACACCTTC
TRBJ2-7,TRBV28,-,TRBD1,CASSPQIPGTGDEQYF,TGTGCCAGCAGCCCTCAGATTCCCGGGACAGGGGACGAGCAGTACTTC
TRBJ2-1,TRBV5-1,-,-,CASSLGGKRSYNEQFF,TGCGCCAGCAGCTTGGGGGGCAAACGCTCCTACAATGAGCAGTTCTTC
TRBJ2-7,TRBV27,-,TRBD2,CASSLLSPSGSSYEQYF,TGTGCCAGCAGTTTACTGTCTCCTAGCGGGTCATCCTACGAGCAGTACTTC
TRBJ1-3,TRBV6-5,-,-,CASSYSIGGLNTIYF,TGTGCCAGCAGTTACTCGATAGGGGGTTTAAACACCATATATTTT
TRBJ2-7,TRBV2,-,-,CASRWTASLYEQYF,TGTGCCAGCAGGTGGACAGCCTCCTTATACGAGCAGTACTTC
TRBJ2-3,TRBV7-6,-,-,CASSSQAVDTQYF,TGTGCCAGCAGCTCCCAGGCCGTGGATACGCAGTATTTT
TRBJ1-1,TRBV11-2,-,-,CASSFGQRVNTEAFF,TGTGCCAGCAGCTTCGGACAAAGGGTAAACACTGAAGCTTTCTTT
TRBJ1-1,TRBV29-1,once,-,CSVVWQTNTEAFF,TGCAGCGTTGTATGGCAAACCAACACTGAAGCTTTCTTT
TRBJ2-2,TRBV28,-,TRBD2,CASRLAGAAGELFF,TGTGCCAGCAGATTAGCGGGAGCCGCCGGGGAGCTGTTTTTT
TRBJ1-1,TRBV9,-,TRBD1,CASSPRPGQGVLNTEAFF,TGTGCCAGCAGCCCCCGACCGGGACAGGGGGTTTTGAACACTGAAGCTTTCTTT
TRBJ2-3,TRBV19,-,-,CATDQGRPPSTDTQYF,TGTGCCACGGACCAGGGGCGGCCCCCTAGCACAGATACGCAGTATTTT
TRBJ2-5,TRBV2,-,TRBD2,CASRRLAGAIRETQYF,TGTGCCAGCAGGCGACTAGCGGGGGCCATCCGAGAGACCCAGTACTTC
TRBJ1-2,TRBV27,-,TRBD1,CASSFSGGEVAYGYTF,TGTGCCAGCAGTTTCTCAGGGGGAGAGGTAGCCTATGGCTACACCTTC
TRBJ1-1,TRBV6-1,-,-,CASSPGWAGEAFF,TGTGCCAGCAGCCCCGGTTGGGCCGGTGAAGCTTTCTTT
TRBJ1-1,TRBV5-1,-,-,CASTPATGPNTEAFF,TGCGCCAGCACCCCCGCCACAGGGCCGAACACTGAAGCTTTCTTT